The 27 T cell receptor beta chains listed next were all sequenced from one sample in a study of control samples from healthy donors and cancer patients. TCRdb keeps only in-frame clones here, not all; method: immunoSEQ multiplex PCR. The sample lists roughly 88,000 clones, approximately 91% occurring once. Sequenced material: blood. The origin of the receptors is a woman in her 30s in good health.

The chain couples TRBV18 to TRBJ2-2; 9 bases align to TRBD1. CDR3 size: 14 residues. J lost 3 bases, V lost 8 bases, and 4 bases had no gene match. Germline CDR1 is KGHSH and CDR2 is LQKENI. CDR3: CASRTGGDTGELFF. Here the CDR3 DNA reads TGTGCCAGCCGTACAGGGGGCGACACCGGGGAGCTGTTTTTT.

This chain joins TRBV29-1 and TRBJ2-1; D might be TRBD2 (5 bases). The CDR3 covers 12 residues. Germline loops: CDR1 SQVTM, CDR2 ANQGSEA. Trimming cost V 2 bases and J 5 bases, with 7 bases left between them. The CDR3, as DNA: TGCAGCGTTGAATGGGGAGACAATGAGCAGTTCTTC. Protein sequence: CSVEWGDNEQFF.

This rearrangement joins TRBV18 to TRBJ2-3; the match to TRBD1 covers 7 bases. The CDR3 is made up of 15 amino acids. After removal of 6 bases from V and 5 bases from J, the junction contained 11 bases not matched to a gene. Germline V CDR1 and CDR2: KGHSH, LQKENI. The CDR3 bases are TGTGCCAGCTCGCGACAGGGAGTGGATAAAGATACGCAGTATTTT. This sequence encodes CASSRQGVDKDTQYF.

The J gene is TRBJ2-7, the V gene TRBV7-9; no clear D. Trimming removed 8 bases from V and 3 bases from J, with 8 bases in between. There are 11 residues in the CDR3. The germline V gene has CDR1 SEHNR and CDR2 FQNEAQ (reference sequence). The CDR3 is CASLGGYEQYF. The CDR3 DNA follows: TGTGCCAGCCTCGGCGGCTACGAGCAGTACTTC.

The V gene is TRBV2, the J gene TRBJ1-4; D gene uncertain. V lost 2 bases and J lost 4, with 14 bases in between. Germline CDR1 SNHLY, CDR2 FYNNEI. CDR3 size: 16 residues. CDR3 coding DNA: TGTGCCAGCAGTGAATCTCGGTCAAAGGGTAATGAAAAACTGTTTTTT. This sequence encodes CASSESRSKGNEKLFF.

The chain couples TRBV25-1 to TRBJ2-5; 7 nucleotides match TRBD1. V trimming: 6 bases; J trimming: 2 bases; junction bases outside the gene matches: 6. Germline V lookup: CDR1 MGHDK, CDR2 SYGVNS. This CDR3 spans 14 amino acids. The CDR3 sequence: CASRVPGGQETQYF. Written as DNA, the CDR3 is TGTGCCAGCAGAGTTCCAGGGGGACAAGAGACCCAGTACTTC.

The chain couples TRBV5-1 to TRBJ1-2, with 7 bases that match TRBD1. Germline V lookup: CDR1 SGHRS, CDR2 YFSETQ. This CDR3 is built from 14 residues. V dropped 2 bases and J dropped 3; count of bases not matched to a gene: 4. The CDR3 bases are TGCGCCAGCAGCTTCGACAGGGCGGACTATGGCTACACCTTC. Protein: CASSFDRADYGYTF.

This clone was detected only a few times. V is TRBV5-6 and J is TRBJ2-1; a weak D match, TRBD1 (7 bases). Trimming shortened V by 4 bases and J by 3 bases, and 23 bases separated the two germline ends. From germline, CDR1 is SGHDT and CDR2 YYEEEE. The CDR3 runs to 18 residues. This CDR3 reads CASSARPLQGRYYNEQFF. The CDR3 DNA follows: TGTGCCAGCAGCGCCCGCCCCCTACAGGGGAGGTACTACAATGAGCAGTTCTTC.

CDR3 nucleotide sequence: TGTGCCACCCAGCAAACCCCAGGGAACACAGATACGCAGTATTTT. Its translation: CATQQTPGNTDTQYF. The rearrangement joins TRBV6-5 to TRBJ2-3, with TRBD1 as a possible D gene (5 bases). The V gene's germline CDR1 is MNHEY and CDR2 SVGAGI. This CDR3 region has 15 residues. Trimming removed 10 bases from V and 2 bases from J, with 19 bases in between.

This clone was seen a handful of times. The genes are TRBV6-2 or TRBV6-3 and TRBJ1-5; TRBD1 aligns across 9 bases. CDR3 length: 14 amino acids. Unmatched junction bases numbered 5, after V lost 6 bases and J lost 5 bases. Germline values: CDR1 MNHEY, CDR2 SVGEGT. The CDR3 nucleotides read TGTGCCAGCAGCCGACAGGGGGAACATCAGCCCCAGCATTTT. The encoded protein is CASSRQGEHQPQHF.

This chain connects TRBV19 to TRBJ1-1; tentative D call: TRBD1 (6 bases). The CDR3 has 14 residues. The V gene lost 2 bases and the J gene lost 4 bases, with 11 bases spanning the gap. The germline V gene has CDR1 LNHDA and CDR2 SQIVND (reference sequence). CDR3 sequence (DNA): TGTGCCAGTAGTATAAGTCAGGGGCTCACTGAAGCTTTCTTT. This gives the protein CASSISQGLTEAFF. Complete variable domain (other parts from reference TRBV19 and TRBJ1-1): DGGITQSPKYLFRKEGQNVTLSCEQNLNHDAMYWYRQDPGQGLRLIYYSQIVNDFQKGDIAEGYSVSREKKESFPLTVTSAQKNPTAFYLCASSISQGLTEAFFGQGTRLTVV.

This clone was picked up a small number of times. The chain couples TRBV2 to TRBJ2-1; 7 positions match TRBD2. CDR1 is SNHLY, CDR2 FYNNEI, per germline. The CDR3 length is 14 residues. DNA of the CDR3: TGTTCCCGCTCCCCTAGCGGCTCCTACAATGAGCAGTTCTTC. Residues: CSRSPSGSYNEQFF.

The rearrangement links TRBV19 to TRBJ1-2; D is ambiguous. V dropped 7 bases and J dropped 0 bases, with 12 bases sitting between them. Germline CDR1 reads LNHDA; CDR2 reads SQIVND (reference sequence). The CDR3 covers 14 residues. The CDR3 here is CASIGSGTNYGYTF. In DNA, the CDR3 is TGTGCCAGTATAGGGAGCGGAACTAACTATGGCTACACCTTC.

The chain couples TRBV28 to TRBJ2-2; D unresolved. The CDR3 has 14 amino acids. Trimming removed 8 bases at V and 1 base at J, with 11 bases between. Germline-derived CDR1 and CDR2 are MDHEN and SYDVKM. Written as DNA, the CDR3 is TGTGCCAGCCTTTCTTCCCTGAACACCGGGGAGCTGTTTTTT. Amino acid sequence: CASLSSLNTGELFF.

The J gene is TRBJ1-2, the V gene TRBV10-2; D is unresolved. There are 13 residues in the CDR3. Germline V CDR1 and CDR2: WSHSY, SAAADI. V gave up 2 bases and J gave up 4 bases, with 8 bases separating them. This chain's CDR3 is CASSEGVGYGYTF. The CDR3 region has the DNA TGCGCCAGCAGTGAGGGCGTCGGCTATGGCTACACCTTC.

The chain recombines TRBV5-1 with TRBJ2-4; D might be TRBD1 (6 bases). The CDR3 extends over 15 amino acids. The germline gives CDR1 SGHRS, CDR2 YFSETQ. V shed 4 bases and J shed 2 bases, with 13 bases lying between them. The CDR3 is CASSKGDGTKNIQYF. The CDR3 nucleotides read TGCGCCAGCAGCAAGGGGGATGGTACCAAAAACATTCAGTACTTC.

The chain recombines TRBV5-4 with TRBJ2-3; D unclear. CDR1 is SGHNT, CDR2 YYREEE, per germline (reference sequence). V was shortened by 3 bases and J by 2 bases, with 10 bases between the two germline ends. The CDR3 spans 14 residues. Here the CDR3 DNA reads TGTGCCAGCAGCTCCCCAGCATACACAGATACGCAGTATTTT. It is translated as CASSSPAYTDTQYF.

The gene calls are TRBV6-5 and TRBJ1-2; D remains ambiguous. The length of the CDR3 is 12 residues. V dropped 6 bases and J dropped 2 bases, with 7 bases sitting between them. CDR1 is MNHEY and CDR2 is SVGAGI in the germline V gene. The CDR3 region has the DNA TGTGCCAGCAGGACCCTGAACTATGGCTACACCTTC. Translation gives CASRTLNYGYTF.

The rearrangement uses TRBV4-1 and TRBJ1-1; no clear D gene. Trimming pared 3 bases from V and 0 bases from J, leaving 17 bases between. CDR3 length: 17 amino acids. The germline CDR1 and CDR2 sequences are MGHRA and YSYEKL. CDR3 in amino acids: CASSHATQTTMNTEAFF. CDR3 sequence (DNA): TGCGCCAGCAGCCACGCCACCCAGACAACTATGAACACTGAAGCTTTCTTT.

The chain uses TRBV19 and TRBJ2-4; no clear D. Germline V gene data show CDR1 as LNHDA and CDR2 as SQIVND (reference sequence). Trimming stripped 0 bases from V and 0 bases from J, with 18 bases between. This CDR3 spans 19 amino acids. The CDR3 loop is CASSIDHLNLNLAKNIQYF. The CDR3 DNA reads TGTGCCAGTAGTATAGATCACCTCAACCTGAACCTAGCCAAAAACATTCAGTACTTC.

The chain links TRBV10-3 to TRBJ1-1; 7 bases match TRBD1. The germline V gene encodes CDR1 ENHRY and CDR2 SYGVKD. The CDR3 sequence is 11 residues long. The V and J ends lost 5 bases and 7 bases, in that order; junction bases with no gene match: 1. For the CDR3, the DNA is TGTGCCATCAGTAGGGACAGTGAAGCTTTCTTT. Its protein product is CAISRDSEAFF.

This chain uses TRBV10-1 with TRBJ2-7, with a possible D match to TRBD1 (6 bases). Germline V gene sequence: CDR1 WNHNN, CDR2 SYGVQD (reference sequence). The germline V and J ends were trimmed by 4 bases and 3 bases, with 13 bases remaining between them. The length of the CDR3 is 14 residues. CDR3 loop: CASSGGTGFYEQYF. The DNA for the CDR3 is TGCGCCAGCAGTGGAGGAACAGGGTTCTACGAGCAGTACTTC.

As DNA, the CDR3 is TGTGCCAGCAGCGCCGACAGTAATCAGCCCCAGCATTTT. It specifies CASSADSNQPQHF. This chain connects TRBV9 to TRBJ1-5; TRBD1 is a possible D gene (5 bases). Germline-derived CDR1 and CDR2 are SGDLS and YYNGEE. Between the trimmed V and J ends, which lost 3 bases and 4 bases, there was a span of 8 bases. The CDR3 length is 13 residues.

V gene TRBV11-2 combines with J gene TRBJ1-4; D remains unclear. V gave up 5 bases and J gave up 4 bases, with 11 bases separating them. The V gene's germline CDR1 is SGHAT and CDR2 FQNNGV. The CDR3 totals 14 residues. CDR3 sequence reads: CASSQQRRNEKLFF. CDR3 DNA sequence: TGTGCCAGCAGCCAACAGCGACGTAATGAAAAACTGTTTTTT.

CDR3 nucleotides: TGTGCCAGCAGCTCCAGGGACAAAGCTTTCTTT. Protein: CASSSRDKAFF. V gene TRBV3-1 (or the pseudogene TRBV3-2) combines with J gene TRBJ1-1; possible D gene TRBD1, 6 bases. Germline-derived CDR1 and CDR2 are LGHDT and YNNKEL (reference sequence). The CDR3 loop spans 11 amino acids. V gave up 5 bases and J gave up 9 bases, with 10 bases separating them.

The genes are TRBV6-5 and TRBJ1-1; 8 positions match TRBD1. J gave up 2 bases and V 6 bases, and 2 bases lay outside the gene matches. Per germline, CDR1 MNHEY and CDR2 SVGAGI. This CDR3 region has 13 residues. The CDR3 bases are TGTGCCAGCAGGACAGGGGTTAACACTGAAGCTTTCTTT. This encodes CASRTGVNTEAFF.

The chain recombines TRBV27 with TRBJ2-2, with 8 positions matching TRBD1. After removal of 6 bases from V and 6 bases from J, the junction contained 3 bases not matched to a gene. The CDR3 length is 13 residues. Germline V gene lookup returns CDR1 MNHEY and CDR2 SMNVEV (reference sequence). CDR3 residues: CASREQGAGELFF. DNA of the CDR3: TGTGCCAGCAGGGAACAGGGGGCCGGGGAGCTGTTTTTT.